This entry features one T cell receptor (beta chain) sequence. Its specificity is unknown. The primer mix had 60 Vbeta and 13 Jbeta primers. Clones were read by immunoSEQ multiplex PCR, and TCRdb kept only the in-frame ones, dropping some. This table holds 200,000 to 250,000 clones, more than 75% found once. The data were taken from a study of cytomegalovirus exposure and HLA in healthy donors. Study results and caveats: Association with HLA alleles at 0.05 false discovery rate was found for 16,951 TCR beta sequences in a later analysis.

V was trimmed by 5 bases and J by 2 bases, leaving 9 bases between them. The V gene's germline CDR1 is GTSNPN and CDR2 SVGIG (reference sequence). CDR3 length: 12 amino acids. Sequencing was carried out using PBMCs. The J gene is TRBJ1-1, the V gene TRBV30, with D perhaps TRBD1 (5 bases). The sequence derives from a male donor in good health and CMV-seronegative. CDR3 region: CAWGQFNTEAFF. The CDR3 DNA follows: TGTGCCTGGGGACAATTTAACACTGAAGCTTTCTTT.